This T cell receptor (beta chain) was recorded in a study of blood T cell repertoires in COVID-19 (dated by TCRdb to the early 2020s). Background for the entire study: Samples covering the acute and convalescent phases of COVID-19 were provided by collaborators in the United States, Italy and Spain. Sample metadata almost always included a de-identified subject ID, COVID-19 status, age in years and sex. HLA class I and class II types, where available, came from metadata supplied by the sample provider rather than from assay-based typing. The repertoires were released in a freely available public database intended as a resource for research on the immune response to SARS-CoV-2. Samples were obtained from the ongoing ImmuneRACE study (first 160 participants) and from some 1,200 subjects provided by 6 global collaborators. The dataset comprised deeply sampled blood TCRbeta repertoires from subjects exposed to, actively infected with, or recovered from COVID-19. The prospective study material was composed of cDNA or gDNA derived from T cells, B-cell-depleted T cells, or PBMCs. Results and caveats for the whole study, not just this receptor: Clinical and demographic metadata were provided uncurated, with the amount varying by source and participant.

As to this clone: The antigen it recognizes is unknown. No quality values exist for individual bases; no much larger clone is one base distant.

TCRbeta CDR3 regions were amplified from genomic DNA using the immunoSEQ Assay, a bias-controlled multiplex PCR. On the study's bioinformatics: The number of nucleated cells in each sample was estimated from the amplification of reference gene primers within the assay. To quantify the absolute abundance of each unique TCRbeta CDR3 rearrangement, sequence reads were collapsed and filtered. Productive Simpson clonality was computed per sample as the square root of Simpson's diversity index over productive rearrangements. TCRdb took over this immuneACCESS table, retaining in-frame rearrangements with V and J assigned. Such tables are incomplete; in checked studies, under half of the missing clones stem from an unresolved V gene, and the remainder is unexplained. V, J and clone size derive from that table, while D and trimming were established from the DNA sequence. The sample table contains 95,000 to 150,000 clones; only one count was recorded for under 80% of them. In total, the top ten clones hold about 2.5% of the sample.

The germline V gene sets CDR1 to MNHEY and CDR2 to SVGAGI. CDR3 length: 12 amino acids, cysteine to phenylalanine. The kept DNA is CDR3 alone, 36 bases in frame from the first base. Trimming accounts for 4 bases at V and 7 bases at J, while the number of junction bases matched to no gene is 3. The collaborating institutions used their own protocols to collect whole blood in K2EDTA tubes. Collaborator samples were shipped for TCRbeta analysis as frozen whole blood, isolated PBMCs, or DNA extracted from either sample type. The sequence joins TRBV6-5 to TRBJ1-2, and 7 junction bases match TRBD1. The TCR comes from a man aged 70-80 years with acute or convalescent COVID-19. Sequencing was done on a sample of peripheral blood. The nucleotide sequence reads TGTGCCAGCAGTTTGGACAGGCTTGGCTACACCTTC. This encodes CASSLDRLGYTF.